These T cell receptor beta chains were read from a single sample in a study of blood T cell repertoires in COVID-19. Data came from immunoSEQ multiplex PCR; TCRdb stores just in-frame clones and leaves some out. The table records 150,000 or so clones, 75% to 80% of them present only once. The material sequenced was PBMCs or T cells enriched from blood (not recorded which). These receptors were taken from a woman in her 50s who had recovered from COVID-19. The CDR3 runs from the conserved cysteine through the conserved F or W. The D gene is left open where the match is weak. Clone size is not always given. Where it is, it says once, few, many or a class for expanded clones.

CDR3 DNA: TGTGCCAGGACAGGGACAAAAAGTAATAATTCACCCCTCCACTTT
CDR3 protein: CARTGTKSNNSPLHF
V gene: TRBV11-3
J gene: TRBJ1-6
clone size: -
D gene: TRBD1

CDR3 DNA: TGTGCCAGCAGCTCCACTCTTAGGACAGGGGGCGCATATGGCTACACCTTC
CDR3 protein: CASSSTLRTGGAYGYTF
V gene: TRBV5-4
J gene: TRBJ1-2
clone size: -
D gene: TRBD1

CDR3 DNA: TGTGCCAGCAGGCGGGAGAGCACCGGGGAGCTGTTTTTT
CDR3 protein: CASRRESTGELFF
V gene: TRBV6-6
J gene: TRBJ2-2
clone size: -
D gene: TRBD2

CDR3 DNA: TGTGCCAGCAGCCAACCCGGACAGGGAAGCACTGAAGCTTTCTTT
CDR3 protein: CASSQPGQGSTEAFF
V gene: TRBV3-1/TRBV3-2
J gene: TRBJ1-1
clone size: -
D gene: TRBD1

CDR3 DNA: TGTGCCACCAGCAGAGATCGGAAGGGGGCGGAAAAACTGTTTTTT
CDR3 protein: CATSRDRKGAEKLFF
V gene: TRBV15
J gene: TRBJ1-4
clone size: -
D gene: TRBD1

CDR3 DNA: TGTGCCAGCAGCCCTAGACAGGATTCACCCCTCCACTTT
CDR3 protein: CASSPRQDSPLHF
V gene: TRBV2
J gene: TRBJ1-6
clone size: -
D gene: -

CDR3 DNA: TGCGCCAGCAGCTCCGGGACAGTTCTGGGGGAGCTGTTTTTT
CDR3 protein: CASSSGTVLGELFF
V gene: TRBV5-1
J gene: TRBJ2-2
clone size: -
D gene: TRBD1

CDR3 DNA: TGTGCCAGCAGCGCGCCCATCAGGGGGAAGAGCACCGGGGAGCTGTTTTTT
CDR3 protein: CASSAPIRGKSTGELFF
V gene: TRBV9
J gene: TRBJ2-2
clone size: -
D gene: TRBD1

CDR3 DNA: TGCGCCAGCAGCCTAGACAGCACTAATGAAAAACTGTTTTTT
CDR3 protein: CASSLDSTNEKLFF
V gene: TRBV5-1
J gene: TRBJ1-4
clone size: -
D gene: -

CDR3 DNA: TGTGCCAGCAGCTTAGATTGGAGCGGGGGCTCCTACAATGAGCAGTTCTTC
CDR3 protein: CASSLDWSGGSYNEQFF
V gene: TRBV11-3
J gene: TRBJ2-1
clone size: -
D gene: TRBD2

CDR3 DNA: TGTGCCAGCAGTTTACGACAGGGGCGCGATCAGCCCCAGCATTTT
CDR3 protein: CASSLRQGRDQPQHF
V gene: TRBV28
J gene: TRBJ1-5
clone size: few
D gene: TRBD1

CDR3 DNA: TGTGCCAGCAGTTCCTCGACAGGGCCCAATTCACCCCTCCACTTT
CDR3 protein: CASSSSTGPNSPLHF
V gene: TRBV28
J gene: TRBJ1-6
clone size: -
D gene: TRBD1

CDR3 DNA: TGTGCCAGCAGCTTGCCAGGGAAACACTACGAGCAGTACTTC
CDR3 protein: CASSLPGKHYEQYF
V gene: TRBV5-4
J gene: TRBJ2-7
clone size: -
D gene: -

CDR3 DNA: TGTGCCAGCGGCAGCGGGGACCCCTACGAGCAGTACTTC
CDR3 protein: CASGSGDPYEQYF
V gene: TRBV11-2
J gene: TRBJ2-7
clone size: medium-sized
D gene: TRBD2

CDR3 DNA: TGTGCCAGCAGTTACACTGGACAGAACACTGAAGCTTTCTTT
CDR3 protein: CASSYTGQNTEAFF
V gene: TRBV6-5
J gene: TRBJ1-1
clone size: -
D gene: -

CDR3 DNA: TGTGCCAGCAGCTTGTCGGACAGGGTGGCCGGGGAGCTGTTTTTT
CDR3 protein: CASSLSDRVAGELFF
V gene: TRBV5-4
J gene: TRBJ2-2
clone size: -
D gene: TRBD1

CDR3 DNA: TGTGCCAGCAGCCGCGGACAGGGCGGTTTCACTAATGAAAAACTGTTTTTT
CDR3 protein: CASSRGQGGFTNEKLFF
V gene: TRBV9
J gene: TRBJ1-4
clone size: -
D gene: TRBD1

CDR3 DNA: TGTGCCAGCAGCTTGGGGCCTAGCGCGGAAAAGGTGGCAGATACGCAGTATTTT
CDR3 protein: CASSLGPSAEKVADTQYF
V gene: TRBV5-4
J gene: TRBJ2-3
clone size: -
D gene: -

CDR3 DNA: TGTGCCAGCAGCGCGACAGGGGTCGGCTACACCTTC
CDR3 protein: CASSATGVGYTF
V gene: TRBV2
J gene: TRBJ1-2
clone size: -
D gene: TRBD1

CDR3 DNA: TGTGCCAGCGCCCCCCAGACACTTCACGAGCAGTACTTC
CDR3 protein: CASAPQTLHEQYF
V gene: TRBV12-3/TRBV12-4
J gene: TRBJ2-7
clone size: -
D gene: -

CDR3 DNA: TGTGCCAGCAGCTTGCGTTTAGGACTAGCGGACTACGAGCAGTACTTC
CDR3 protein: CASSLRLGLADYEQYF
V gene: TRBV5-6
J gene: TRBJ2-7
clone size: -
D gene: TRBD2

CDR3 DNA: TGCGCCAGCAGCCCCGGACAGGGGAGGGAAAAACTGTTTTTT
CDR3 protein: CASSPGQGREKLFF
V gene: TRBV4-1
J gene: TRBJ1-4
clone size: -
D gene: TRBD1

CDR3 DNA: TGCAGCGTTGAGGTGACAGAAGGTGAAAAACTGTTTTTT
CDR3 protein: CSVEVTEGEKLFF
V gene: TRBV29-1
J gene: TRBJ1-4
clone size: -
D gene: -

CDR3 DNA: TGTGCCAGTAGTATTCTGACTAGCGGGAGGTACGAGCAGTACTTC
CDR3 protein: CASSILTSGRYEQYF
V gene: TRBV19
J gene: TRBJ2-7
clone size: -
D gene: TRBD2

CDR3 DNA: TGTGCCAGCAGCCAAGAGGGCGAGGGCGGGGGCAATCAGCCCCAGCATTTT
CDR3 protein: CASSQEGEGGGNQPQHF
V gene: TRBV3-1/TRBV3-2
J gene: TRBJ1-5
clone size: -
D gene: -

CDR3 DNA: TGTGCCATCAGTGAGTTTCTTAGGACTAGCGCGATGCCCTCTGGGGCCAACGTCCTGACTTTC
CDR3 protein: CAISEFLRTSAMPSGANVLTF
V gene: TRBV10-3
J gene: TRBJ2-6
clone size: -
D gene: TRBD2

CDR3 DNA: TGTGCCAGCAGCACAAAGACAGGATTAAACACTGAAGCTTTCTTT
CDR3 protein: CASSTKTGLNTEAFF
V gene: TRBV7-2
J gene: TRBJ1-1
clone size: -
D gene: -

CDR3 DNA: TGTGCCTGGAGTGTCGGTCTGACATACGAGCAGTACTTC
CDR3 protein: CAWSVGLTYEQYF
V gene: TRBV30
J gene: TRBJ2-7
clone size: -
D gene: -

CDR3 DNA: TGTGCCAGCAGTGAAACCCCGGGGCAGGGGGGCTATGGCTACACCTTC
CDR3 protein: CASSETPGQGGYGYTF
V gene: TRBV6-1
J gene: TRBJ1-2
clone size: -
D gene: TRBD1

CDR3 DNA: TGTGCCAGCAGCGTAGCTGCGGATAAAGCCACAGATACGCAGTATTTT
CDR3 protein: CASSVAADKATDTQYF
V gene: TRBV9
J gene: TRBJ2-3
clone size: -
D gene: -

CDR3 DNA: TGTGCCAGCAGTTACGGGGGACAGGCGGGCACAGATACGCAGTATTTT
CDR3 protein: CASSYGGQAGTDTQYF
V gene: TRBV6-5
J gene: TRBJ2-3
clone size: -
D gene: TRBD1

CDR3 DNA: TGCAGCGTTACAGGGCGTAATGAAAAACTGTTTTTT
CDR3 protein: CSVTGRNEKLFF
V gene: TRBV29-1
J gene: TRBJ1-4
clone size: -
D gene: -

CDR3 DNA: TGCGCCAGCAGCCTTTCCGCAGGGGGCACTGAAGCTTTCTTT
CDR3 protein: CASSLSAGGTEAFF
V gene: TRBV5-1
J gene: TRBJ1-1
clone size: -
D gene: TRBD1

CDR3 DNA: TGCGCCAGCGGGAGTGGTATCGTCGGGGAGCTGTTTTTT
CDR3 protein: CASGSGIVGELFF
V gene: TRBV10-1
J gene: TRBJ2-2
clone size: -
D gene: -

CDR3 DNA: TGTGCCAGCAGCTTAGGGGACAGGGGCAGTGGCTACACCTTC
CDR3 protein: CASSLGDRGSGYTF
V gene: TRBV7-9
J gene: TRBJ1-2
clone size: -
D gene: TRBD1